The 7 T cell receptor beta chains listed next were all sequenced from one sample in a study of blood T cell repertoires in COVID-19 (dated by TCRdb to 2019 to 2021). The receptor library was made with the immunoSEQ multiplex PCR assay. Held by TCRdb, this immuneACCESS table contains in-frame sequences only and omits some clones. Under half of the omission traces to an unresolved V gene where checked; the cause of the rest is unknown. Counted in this sample were around 150,000 clones; just under 95% of them appeared once. The top ten clones comprise under 5% of the sample. The sequenced material came from peripheral blood. Every receptor here comes from a woman between 45 and 60 years old with acute or convalescent COVID-19.

This clone is a singleton in its sample. V usage is TRBV2 and J usage is TRBJ1-1; D ambiguous. In germline, CDR1 is SNHLY, CDR2 FYNNEI. Trimming cost V 3 bases and J 2 bases, with 13 bases left between them. The CDR3 length is 15 residues. The CDR3 spells CASSDPIQSNTEAFF. The CDR3, as DNA: TGTGCCAGCAGTGACCCCATCCAATCCAACACTGAAGCTTTCTTT. Complete variable domain (other parts from reference TRBV2 and TRBJ1-1): EPEVTQTPSHQVTQMGQEVILRCVPISNHLYFYWYRQILGQKVEFLVSFYNNEISEKSEIFDDQFSVERPDGSNFTLKIRSTKLEDSAMYFCASSDPIQSNTEAFFGQGTRLTVV.

The chain joins TRBV28 to TRBJ1-1; 9 bases line up with TRBD1. V lost 2 bases, J lost 4 bases, and 8 bases stayed unmatched. CDR1 and CDR2 (germline): MDHEN, SYDVKM. The CDR3 loop spans 16 amino acids. The CDR3 sequence: CASSLLGQGGITEAFF. The CDR3 coding sequence is TGTGCCAGCAGTTTACTGGGACAGGGTGGAATCACTGAAGCTTTCTTT.

The CDR3 region is CAWSAGGSTGELFF. The CDR3 DNA reads as TGTGCCTGGAGTGCAGGGGGTAGCACCGGGGAGCTGTTTTTT. This chain links TRBV30 with TRBJ2-2; 7 nucleotides match TRBD1. Germline CDR1 GTSNPN, CDR2 SVGIG (reference sequence). The CDR3 covers 14 residues. The junction had 3 bases not matched to a gene; V was cut back by 1 base and J by 4 bases. The whole variable domain, filled in from reference TRBV30 and TRBJ2-2, reads SQTIHQWPATLVQPVGSPLSLECTVEGTSNPNLYWYRQAAGRGLQLLFYSVGIGQISSEVPQNLSASRPQDRQFILSSKKLLLSDSGFYLCAWSAGGSTGELFFGEGSRLTVL.

The gene calls are TRBV30 and TRBJ1-1, with D hard to call. The germline V gene encodes CDR1 GTSNPN and CDR2 SVGIG (reference sequence). Trimming pared 2 bases from V and 1 base from J, leaving 17 bases between. The CDR3 extends over 16 amino acids. Here the CDR3 DNA reads TGTGCCTGGAGTCCCCCGCTGCGGGCAGGGAACACTGAAGCTTTCTTT. Residues: CAWSPPLRAGNTEAFF.

V and J are TRBV18 and TRBJ2-5; weak D call: TRBD2 (5 bases). Looked up from germline, CDR1 is KGHSH and CDR2 is LQKENI. This CDR3 has 13 residues. V dropped 3 bases and J dropped 5 bases, with 10 bases sitting between them. CDR3 sequence (DNA): TGTGCCAGCTCACCCCAGGAGGAGGAGACCCAGTACTTC. It encodes CASSPQEEETQYF.

The genes are TRBV21-1 and TRBJ1-2. TRBV21-1 is described as a pseudogene. CDR3 length equals 17 residues. CDR3: CASSKARKLYGDYGYTF. CDR3 DNA sequence: TGTGCCAGCAGCAAAGCGCGGAAACTTTATGGTGACTATGGCTACACCTTC.

The chain combines TRBV13 with TRBJ2-1; 10 bases align to TRBD1. This CDR3 is built from 15 residues. The trim removed 5 bases at V and 4 bases at J, leaving 5 bases unmatched. Germline CDR1 is PRHDT and CDR2 is FYEKMQ (reference sequence). The CDR3 sequence is CASSRLGQGYNEQFF. DNA for the CDR3: TGTGCCAGCAGCCGCCTGGGACAGGGGTACAATGAGCAGTTCTTC.